This passage covers 5 T cell receptor beta chains from one sample sequenced in a study of OX40 agonist ivuxolimab in advanced cancers. Clones were sequenced by immunoSEQ multiplex PCR, and TCRdb holds only the in-frame ones, with some missing. The repertoire holds over 150,000 clones, with approximately 94% as singletons. The specimen was CD4+ or CD8+ T cells sorted from blood, collected in a trial of the OX40 agonist ivuxolimab. These receptor sequences come from an adult with an advanced solid tumor such as melanoma, head and neck, liver or kidney cancer.

The chain combines TRBV6-1 with TRBJ2-2; D uncertain. The CDR3 length is 15 residues. V dropped 7 bases and J dropped 0 bases, with 12 bases sitting between them. The germline gives CDR1 MNHNS, CDR2 SASEGT. The CDR3 sequence is CASTVRAANTGELFF. For the CDR3, the DNA is TGTGCCAGCACGGTCCGGGCTGCGAACACCGGGGAGCTGTTTTTT.

The chain uses TRBV29-1 and TRBJ1-1; 9 positions match TRBD1. The germline V gene has CDR1 SQVTM and CDR2 ANQGSEA. The CDR3 is made up of 16 amino acids. V trimming: 6 bases; J trimming: 0 bases; junction bases outside the gene matches: 11. CDR3 sequence (DNA): TGCAGCGTCATCGCCTTTCGGACAGGGGTGAACACTGAAGCTTTCTTT. Translated: CSVIAFRTGVNTEAFF.

This rearrangement joins TRBV28 to TRBJ2-7, with D possibly matching TRBD1 (7 bases). V lost 8 bases to trimming and J lost 3 bases, with 20 bases between them. This CDR3 region has 15 residues. Germline V lookup: CDR1 MDHEN, CDR2 SYDVKM. This chain's CDR3 is CASRGTGQRFYEQYF. The CDR3 DNA follows: TGTGCCAGCCGGGGGACGGGACAGCGATTCTACGAGCAGTACTTC.

The chain recombines TRBV10-3 with TRBJ2-7; D remains unclear. The CDR3 loop spans 15 amino acids. Germline CDR1 reads ENHRY; CDR2 reads SYGVKD. Trimming removed 0 bases at V and 2 bases at J, with 11 bases between. CDR3 in DNA: TGTGCCATCAGTGAGTCGACCACCAATCCCTACGAGCAGTACTTC. It specifies CAISESTTNPYEQYF.

The V gene is TRBV19, the J gene TRBJ2-3; D is ambiguous. The germline gives CDR1 LNHDA, CDR2 SQIVND (reference sequence). The ends were cut back, 6 bases at V and 1 base at J, with 11 bases in the middle. The CDR3 runs to 14 residues. The CDR3 region is CASRDGAGTDTQYF. The CDR3 DNA is TGTGCCAGTAGGGACGGAGCCGGCACAGATACGCAGTATTTT. The full variable domain, its missing parts supplied by reference TRBV19 and TRBJ2-3, is DGGITQSPKYLFRKEGQNVTLSCEQNLNHDAMYWYRQDPGQGLRLIYYSQIVNDFQKGDIAEGYSVSREKKESFPLTVTSAQKNPTAFYLCASRDGAGTDTQYFGPGTRLTVL.